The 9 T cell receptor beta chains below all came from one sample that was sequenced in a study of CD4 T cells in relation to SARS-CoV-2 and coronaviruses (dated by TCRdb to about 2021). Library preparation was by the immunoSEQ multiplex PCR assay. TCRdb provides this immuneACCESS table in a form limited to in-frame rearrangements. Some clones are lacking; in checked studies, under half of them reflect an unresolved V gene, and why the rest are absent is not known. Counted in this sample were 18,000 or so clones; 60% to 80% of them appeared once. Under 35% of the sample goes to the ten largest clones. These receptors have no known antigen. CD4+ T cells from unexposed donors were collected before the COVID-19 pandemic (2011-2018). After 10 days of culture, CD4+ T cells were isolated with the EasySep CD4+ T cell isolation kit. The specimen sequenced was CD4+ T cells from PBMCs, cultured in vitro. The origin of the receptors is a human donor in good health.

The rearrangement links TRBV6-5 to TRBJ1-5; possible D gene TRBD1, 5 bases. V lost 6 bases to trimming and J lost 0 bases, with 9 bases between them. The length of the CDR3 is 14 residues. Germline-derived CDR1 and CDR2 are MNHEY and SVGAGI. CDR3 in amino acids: CASRAGYSNQPQHF. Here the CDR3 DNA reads TGTGCCAGCAGGGCAGGGTATAGCAATCAGCCCCAGCATTTT.

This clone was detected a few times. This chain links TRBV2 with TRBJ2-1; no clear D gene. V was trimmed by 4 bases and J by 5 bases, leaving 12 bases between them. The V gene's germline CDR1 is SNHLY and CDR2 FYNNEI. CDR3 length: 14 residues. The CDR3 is CASSVSRANNEQFF. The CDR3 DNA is TGTGCCAGCAGTGTTTCTAGAGCTAACAATGAGCAGTTCTTC.

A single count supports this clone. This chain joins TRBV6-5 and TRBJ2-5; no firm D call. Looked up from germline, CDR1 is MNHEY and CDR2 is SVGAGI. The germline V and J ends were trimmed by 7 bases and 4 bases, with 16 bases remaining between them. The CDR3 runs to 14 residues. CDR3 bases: TGTGCCAGCAACCCCACTACGCAGCCAGAGACCCAGTACTTC. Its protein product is CASNPTTQPETQYF.

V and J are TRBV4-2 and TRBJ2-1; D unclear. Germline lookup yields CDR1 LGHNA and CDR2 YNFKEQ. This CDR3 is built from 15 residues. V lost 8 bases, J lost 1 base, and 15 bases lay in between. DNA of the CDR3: TGTGCCAGCCGACCCCGTGTGGATTCCTACAATGAGCAGTTCTTC. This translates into CASRPRVDSYNEQFF.

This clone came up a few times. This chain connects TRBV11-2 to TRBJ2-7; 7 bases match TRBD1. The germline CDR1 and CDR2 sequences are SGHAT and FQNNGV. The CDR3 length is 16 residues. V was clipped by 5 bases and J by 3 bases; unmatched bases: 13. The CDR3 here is CASSPTNRQGRYEQYF. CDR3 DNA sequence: TGTGCCAGCAGCCCGACAAATCGACAGGGTCGCTACGAGCAGTACTTC.

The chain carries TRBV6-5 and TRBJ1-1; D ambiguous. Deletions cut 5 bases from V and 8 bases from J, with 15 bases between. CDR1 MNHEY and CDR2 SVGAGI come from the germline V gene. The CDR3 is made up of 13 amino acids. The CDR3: CASSPSEGREAFF. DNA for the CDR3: TGTGCCAGCAGTCCATCTGAGGGCCGCGAAGCTTTCTTT.

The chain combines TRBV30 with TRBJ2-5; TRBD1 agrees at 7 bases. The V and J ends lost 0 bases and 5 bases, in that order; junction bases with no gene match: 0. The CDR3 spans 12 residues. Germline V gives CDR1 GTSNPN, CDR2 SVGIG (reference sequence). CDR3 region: CAWSVQGETQYF. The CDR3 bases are TGTGCCTGGAGTGTACAGGGGGAGACCCAGTACTTC. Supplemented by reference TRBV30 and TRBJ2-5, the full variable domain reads SQTIHQWPATLVQPVGSPLSLECTVEGTSNPNLYWYRQAAGRGLQLLFYSVGIGQISSEVPQNLSASRPQDRQFILSSKKLLLSDSGFYLCAWSVQGETQYFGPGTRLLVL.

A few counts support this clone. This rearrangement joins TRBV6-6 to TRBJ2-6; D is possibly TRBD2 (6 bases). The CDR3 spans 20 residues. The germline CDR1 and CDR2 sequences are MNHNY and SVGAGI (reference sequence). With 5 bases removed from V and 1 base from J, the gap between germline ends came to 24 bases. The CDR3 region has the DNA TGTGCCAGCAGTCAGCATGGCGAGGGATTAGGGAGGTCTGGGGCCAACGTCCTGACTTTC. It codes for CASSQHGEGLGRSGANVLTF.

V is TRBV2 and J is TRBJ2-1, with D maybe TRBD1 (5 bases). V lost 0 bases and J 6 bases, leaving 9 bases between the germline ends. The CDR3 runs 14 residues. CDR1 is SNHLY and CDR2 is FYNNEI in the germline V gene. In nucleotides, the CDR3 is TGTGCCAGCAGTGAAGCGTCCAGGGTCAATGAGCAGTTCTTC. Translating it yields CASSEASRVNEQFF. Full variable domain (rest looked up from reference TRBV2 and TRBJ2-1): EPEVTQTPSHQVTQMGQEVILRCVPISNHLYFYWYRQILGQKVEFLVSFYNNEISEKSEIFDDQFSVERPDGSNFTLKIRSTKLEDSAMYFCASSEASRVNEQFFGPGTRLTVL.